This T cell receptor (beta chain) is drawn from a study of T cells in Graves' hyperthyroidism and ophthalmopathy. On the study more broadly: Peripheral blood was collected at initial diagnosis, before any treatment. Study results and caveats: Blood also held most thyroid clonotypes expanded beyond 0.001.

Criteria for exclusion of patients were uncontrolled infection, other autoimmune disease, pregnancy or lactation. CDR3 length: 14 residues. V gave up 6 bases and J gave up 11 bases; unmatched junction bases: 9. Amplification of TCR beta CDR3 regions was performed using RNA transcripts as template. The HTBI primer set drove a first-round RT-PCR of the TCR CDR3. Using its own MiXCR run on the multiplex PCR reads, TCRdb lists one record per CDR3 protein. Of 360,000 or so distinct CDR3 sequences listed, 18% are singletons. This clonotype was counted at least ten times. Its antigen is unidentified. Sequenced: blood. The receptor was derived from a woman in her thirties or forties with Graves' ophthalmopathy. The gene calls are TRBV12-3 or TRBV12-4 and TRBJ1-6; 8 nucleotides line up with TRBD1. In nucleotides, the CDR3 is TGTGCCAGCAGAGGACAGGGAAGCGGGGCACCCCTCCACTTT. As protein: CASRGQGSGAPLHF.